The subject of this entry is one T cell receptor beta chain. The data were taken from a study of radiotherapy plus CTLA-4 blockade in lung cancer. Sequencing used immunoSEQ multiplex PCR; TCRdb keeps in-frame clones, though not all of them. The sample lists over 75,000 clones, roughly 87% occurring once. CDR3 length equals 11 residues. Germline CDR1 is SEHNR and CDR2 is FQNEAQ (reference sequence). V lost 3 bases, J lost 10 bases, and 7 bases lay in between. The sequence came from a human donor with non-small cell lung cancer who had stable disease on radiotherapy plus ipilimumab. J is TRBJ2-1 and V is TRBV7-9, with D unresolved. Sequencing used peripheral blood, obtained from a patient treated with radiotherapy plus ipilimumab. CDR3 loop: CASSLPAEQFF. The CDR3 nucleotides are TGTGCCAGCAGCTTGCCAGCGGAGCAGTTCTTC.